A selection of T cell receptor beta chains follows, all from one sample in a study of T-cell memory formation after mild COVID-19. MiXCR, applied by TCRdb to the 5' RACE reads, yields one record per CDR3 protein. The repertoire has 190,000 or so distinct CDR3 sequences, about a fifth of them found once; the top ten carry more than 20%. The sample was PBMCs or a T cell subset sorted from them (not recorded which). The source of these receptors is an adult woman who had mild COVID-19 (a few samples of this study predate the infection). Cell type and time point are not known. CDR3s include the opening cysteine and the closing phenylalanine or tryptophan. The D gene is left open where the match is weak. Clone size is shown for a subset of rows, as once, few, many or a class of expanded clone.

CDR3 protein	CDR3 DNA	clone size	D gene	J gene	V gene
CAISPRAGTDTQYF	TGTGCCATCAGTCCTCGGGCCGGCACAGATACGCAGTATTTT	few	-	TRBJ2-3	TRBV10-3
CASSLVLETDYGYTF	TGTGCCAGCAGCTTAGTCCTTGAGACAGACTATGGCTACACCTTC	few	-	TRBJ1-2	TRBV7-9
CASSGGEWTAFF	TGTGCCAGCAGCGGAGGGGAGTGGACAGCTTTCTTT	-	-	TRBJ1-1	TRBV5-5
CSAREALLRDWSYEQYF	TGCAGTGCTAGAGAGGCCTTACTCCGGGACTGGTCCTACGAGCAGTACTTC	-	-	TRBJ2-7	TRBV20-1
CASSPSPYSGNTIYF	TGTGCCAGCAGCCCTTCTCCCTATTCTGGAAACACCATATATTTT	-	-	TRBJ1-3	TRBV7-6
CASSDSRNTGELFF	TGTGCCAGCAGCGACAGCCGAAACACCGGGGAGCTGTTTTTT	-	-	TRBJ2-2	TRBV9
CASSLTPSSGTSWQSSYNEQFF	TGCGCCAGCAGCTTAACCCCTTCGAGTGGGACTAGCTGGCAGAGCTCCTACAATGAGCAGTTCTTC	-	TRBD2	TRBJ2-1	TRBV5-1
CASSLAVGPTEAFF	TGCGCCAGCAGCTTGGCTGTGGGGCCCACTGAAGCTTTCTTT	-	-	TRBJ1-1	TRBV5-1
CASSLTSEGQGEYEQYF	TGTGCCAGCAGTCTCACCAGTGAGGGACAGGGGGAATACGAGCAGTACTTC	-	TRBD1	TRBJ2-7	TRBV27
CASSLSGWGDEQFF	TGTGCCAGCAGTTTAAGCGGTTGGGGGGATGAGCAGTTCTTC	-	-	TRBJ2-1	TRBV27
CASSQGTEDSNQPQHF	TGTGCCAGCAGCCAGGGGACGGAGGATAGCAATCAGCCCCAGCATTTT	few	-	TRBJ1-5	TRBV4-2
CASSQDPGGQVYEQYF	TGCGCCAGCAGCCAAGATCCCGGCGGACAGGTCTACGAGCAGTACTTC	few	TRBD1	TRBJ2-7	TRBV4-1
CASSPDRVDGYTF	TGTGCCAGCAGCCCAGACAGGGTTGATGGCTACACCTTC	-	TRBD1	TRBJ1-2	TRBV12-3/TRBV12-4
CASSLGGTGGLMNTEAFF	TGTGCCAGCAGCTTAGGGGGGACAGGGGGCCTCATGAACACTGAAGCTTTCTTT	-	TRBD1	TRBJ1-1	TRBV7-8
CVSSQQRRNDNEQFF	TGCGTCAGCAGTCAGCAGCGGCGAAACGACAATGAGCAGTTCTTC	-	-	TRBJ2-1	TRBV23-1
CASAAIGNQPQHF	TGTGCCAGTGCAGCTATAGGTAATCAGCCCCAGCATTTT	-	-	TRBJ1-5	TRBV2
CASSYRTSGRTDTQYF	TGTGCCAGCAGCTACCGGACTAGCGGACGCACAGATACGCAGTATTTT	-	TRBD2	TRBJ2-3	TRBV11-3
CASSLGGQLNQPQHF	TGTGCCAGCAGCTTGGGAGGCCAGCTAAATCAGCCCCAGCATTTT	few	-	TRBJ1-5	TRBV5-6
CASSQRTSVYEQYF	TGCGCCAGCAGCCAAAGGACTAGCGTCTACGAGCAGTACTTC	-	TRBD2	TRBJ2-7	TRBV4-1
CASSQHEVLAGNTIYF	TGTGCCAGCAGCCAGCACGAGGTTTTGGCTGGAAACACCATATATTTT	few	-	TRBJ1-3	TRBV7-2
CASSVAAGNTEAFF	TGTGCCAGCAGCGTAGCGGCAGGGAACACTGAAGCTTTCTTT	-	-	TRBJ1-1	TRBV9
CASSYSRGMVRNEQFF	TGTGCCAGCAGTTACTCGAGAGGTATGGTCAGGAATGAGCAGTTCTTC	-	-	TRBJ2-1	TRBV6-5
CASSQGRQGVSYEQYF	TGCGCCAGCAGCCAAGGACGACAGGGGGTATCTTACGAGCAGTACTTC	-	TRBD1	TRBJ2-7	TRBV4-1
CASSQTTYNEQFF	TGTGCCAGCAGCCAAACAACCTACAATGAGCAGTTCTTC	-	-	TRBJ2-1	TRBV9
CASSFGGADTQYF	TGTGCCAGCAGTTTTGGGGGGGCAGATACGCAGTATTTT	few	TRBD2	TRBJ2-3	TRBV27
CASSVDSGGGNEQFF	TGTGCCAGCAGCGTAGACAGCGGGGGTGGCAATGAGCAGTTCTTC	few	TRBD2	TRBJ2-1	TRBV9
CASSPGGGATEAFF	TGTGCCAGCAGCCCGGGAGGGGGGGCCACTGAAGCTTTCTTT	few	-	TRBJ1-1	TRBV5-5
CATSRDTGRWVETQYF	TGTGCCACCAGCAGAGATACGGGCCGGTGGGTGGAGACCCAGTACTTC	few	-	TRBJ2-5	TRBV15
CSASGLAYEQYF	TGCAGTGCTAGTGGTCTAGCCTACGAGCAGTACTTC	few	-	TRBJ2-7	TRBV20-1
CASSQVTGDYEQYF	TGCGCCAGCAGCCAAGTCACAGGAGACTACGAGCAGTACTTC	few	-	TRBJ2-7	TRBV4-1
CASTPGLLGWEQYF	TGTGCCAGCACCCCGGGACTGCTGGGATGGGAGCAGTACTTC	-	-	TRBJ2-7	TRBV12-3/TRBV12-4
CASSLGPRGGGHSYNEQFF	TGTGCCAGCAGCTTAGGGCCCAGGGGAGGGGGGCACTCCTACAATGAGCAGTTCTTC	-	-	TRBJ2-1	TRBV7-9
CASSYSRVSSGNTIYF	TGTGCCAGCAGTTACTCCAGGGTGAGCTCTGGAAACACCATATATTTT	few	-	TRBJ1-3	TRBV6-6
CSAREVDRVIQPQHF	TGCAGTGCTAGAGAGGTGGACAGGGTCATTCAGCCCCAGCATTTT	-	TRBD1	TRBJ1-5	TRBV20-1
CAWNGQGPYYGYTF	TGTGCCTGGAACGGACAGGGTCCCTACTATGGCTACACCTTC	-	TRBD1	TRBJ1-2	TRBV30
CASSLRSYEQYF	TGTGCCAGCAGCCTCCGCTCCTACGAGCAGTACTTC	-	-	TRBJ2-7	TRBV5-5
CASSSIHGQVANTGELFF	TGTGCCAGCAGCTCCATCCACGGACAGGTCGCGAACACCGGGGAGCTGTTTTTT	few	TRBD1	TRBJ2-2	TRBV7-9
CSATGLAGDAEQFF	TGCAGTGCAACTGGACTAGCGGGAGATGCTGAGCAGTTCTTC	-	TRBD2	TRBJ2-1	TRBV20-1
CASSQVVGSYNEQFF	TGCGCCAGCAGCCAAGTGGTGGGCTCCTACAATGAGCAGTTCTTC	few	-	TRBJ2-1	TRBV4-1
CASSFSRDPTDTQYF	TGTGCCAGCAGCTTCTCTAGGGATCCCACAGATACGCAGTATTTT	many	-	TRBJ2-3	TRBV7-9
CASSIGTYADTQYF	TGTGCCAGTAGTATAGGGACTTATGCGGATACGCAGTATTTT	-	-	TRBJ2-3	TRBV19
CASSFSYAGGNTDTQYF	TGCGCCAGCAGCTTCTCCTATGCGGGGGGAAATACAGATACGCAGTATTTT	once	TRBD2	TRBJ2-3	TRBV5-1
CASSLSRSNTGELFF	TGTGCCAGCAGCTTATCCAGGTCGAACACCGGGGAGCTGTTTTTT	many	-	TRBJ2-2	TRBV7-8
CSVEEDSSSGANVLTF	TGCAGCGTTGAAGAGGACAGCAGCTCTGGGGCCAACGTCCTGACTTTC	-	-	TRBJ2-6	TRBV29-1
CASSQDGRAYSNQPQHF	TGCGCCAGCAGCCAAGATGGAAGGGCTTATAGCAATCAGCCCCAGCATTTT	few	-	TRBJ1-5	TRBV4-1
CSASPGRMNTEAFF	TGCAGTGCTAGTCCGGGACGGATGAACACTGAAGCTTTCTTT	-	-	TRBJ1-1	TRBV20-1
CSARDVQAYGYTF	TGCAGTGCTAGAGATGTTCAGGCCTATGGCTACACCTTC	few	-	TRBJ1-2	TRBV20-1
CATSRTGANTGELFF	TGTGCCACCAGCAGGACAGGGGCGAACACCGGGGAGCTGTTTTTT	many	TRBD1	TRBJ2-2	TRBV24-1
CASSHSPRGGVETQYF	TGCGCCAGCAGCCATTCGCCACGGGGGGGAGTGGAGACCCAGTACTTC	-	TRBD2	TRBJ2-5	TRBV4-1
CASSPPTFNTGELFF	TGCGCCAGCAGCCCCCCCACTTTCAACACCGGGGAGCTGTTTTTT	-	-	TRBJ2-2	TRBV4-1
CSVWGGSLNTEAFF	TGCAGCGTATGGGGAGGTTCGTTGAACACTGAAGCTTTCTTT	few	-	TRBJ1-1	TRBV29-1
CATPGHPSSTDTQYF	TGTGCCACCCCCGGACATCCCTCTAGCACAGATACGCAGTATTTT	-	-	TRBJ2-3	TRBV18
CASSSSAPSGGRDEQFF	TGTGCCAGCAGCTCCTCGGCCCCTAGCGGGGGTAGGGATGAGCAGTTCTTC	few	TRBD2	TRBJ2-1	TRBV7-9
CASGGTADYGYTF	TGTGCCAGCGGCGGGACAGCTGATTATGGCTACACCTTC	-	TRBD1	TRBJ1-2	TRBV18
CASSSTLDRRHGYTF	TGTGCCAGCAGTTCTACCCTGGACAGGCGTCACGGCTACACCTTC	-	TRBD1	TRBJ1-2	TRBV27
CASSLKLHNEKLFF	TGTGCCAGCAGTTTAAAACTGCATAATGAAAAACTGTTTTTT	-	-	TRBJ1-4	TRBV12-3/TRBV12-4